The 3 T cell receptor beta chains reported below all come from one sample, sequenced in a study of blood T cell repertoires in COVID-19. Only in-frame clones appear in the TCRdb table, and some are missing; sequencing was by immunoSEQ multiplex PCR. The table records 310,000 or so clones, 88% of them present only once. The specimen was peripheral blood. The receptor set was obtained from a woman aged 25 to 45 with COVID-19, enrolled during active disease.

This clone came up a few times. The CDR3 loop is CASSSSGGAHGYTF. The CDR3 DNA reads TGTGCCAGCAGCTCCTCGGGGGGCGCGCATGGCTACACCTTC. This rearrangement joins TRBV7-9 to TRBJ1-2, with D maybe TRBD1 (6 bases). Germline CDR1 is SEHNR and CDR2 is FQNEAQ (reference sequence). V was clipped by 4 bases and J by 6 bases, with 15 bases between them. The CDR3 extends over 14 amino acids.

The chain combines TRBV9 with TRBJ2-2; 8 bases match TRBD2. The trim removed 0 bases at V and 2 bases at J, leaving 6 bases unmatched. Germline V gene sequence: CDR1 SGDLS, CDR2 YYNGEE. CDR3 length: 17 amino acids. The CDR3 nucleotides are TGTGCCAGCAGCGTAGGTACGGGAGGGCGTAACACCGGGGAGCTGTTTTTT. Residues: CASSVGTGGRNTGELFF.

This chain uses TRBV9 with TRBJ1-2, with TRBD1 as a possible D gene (5 bases). The germline gives CDR1 SGDLS, CDR2 YYNGEE. This CDR3 has 16 amino acids. The V gene lost 3 bases and the J gene lost 4 bases, with 19 bases spanning the gap. The CDR3 here is CASSGKAGTLGYGYTF. CDR3 nucleotide sequence: TGTGCCAGCAGCGGGAAAGCCGGGACTTTGGGCTATGGCTACACCTTC.